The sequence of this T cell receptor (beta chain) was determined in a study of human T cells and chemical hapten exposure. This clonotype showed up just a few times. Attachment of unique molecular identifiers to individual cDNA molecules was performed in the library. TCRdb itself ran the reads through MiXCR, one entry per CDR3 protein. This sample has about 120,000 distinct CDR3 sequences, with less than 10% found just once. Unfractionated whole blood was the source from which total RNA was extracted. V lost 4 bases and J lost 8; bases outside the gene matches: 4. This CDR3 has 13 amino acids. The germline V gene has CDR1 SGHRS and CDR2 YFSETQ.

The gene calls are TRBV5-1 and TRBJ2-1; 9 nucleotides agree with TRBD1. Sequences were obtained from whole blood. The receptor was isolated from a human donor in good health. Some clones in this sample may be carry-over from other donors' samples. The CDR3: CASSPGQGYEQFF. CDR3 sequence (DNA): TGCGCCAGCAGCCCGGGACAGGGCTATGAGCAGTTCTTC.